This is a list of T cell receptor beta chains from one sample in a study of cytomegalovirus exposure and HLA in healthy donors. This table comes from immunoSEQ multiplex PCR, and its TCRdb copy is limited to in-frame clones, with some not included. There are fewer than 150,000 clones in the sample; about 82% occur only once, and roughly 5.3% lies in the top ten. Source material: PBMCs. These TCRs come from a man aged 18 to 30 in good health and CMV-seronegative. The CDR3 runs from the conserved cysteine through the conserved F or W. Each record gives: D gene, J gene, clone size, V gene, CDR3 DNA, CDR3 protein. The D gene is left open where the match is weak. Size is stated for part of the rows, as once, few or many counts, or as a class when the clone is expanded.

d_gene: TRBD2; j_gene: TRBJ2-1; abundance: -; v_gene: TRBV7-2; CDR3nt: TGTGCCAGCAGCTCTTTACCTAGCGGCAGCTCCTACAATGAGCAGTTCTTC; CDR3aa: CASSSLPSGSSYNEQFF
d_gene: TRBD2; j_gene: TRBJ2-5; abundance: -; v_gene: TRBV7-6; CDR3nt: TGTGCCAGCAGCCAACCTCGGGGGGGGGCTGCAGAGACCCAGTACTTC; CDR3aa: CASSQPRGGAAETQYF
d_gene: TRBD1; j_gene: TRBJ2-2; abundance: -; v_gene: TRBV2; CDR3nt: TGTGCCAGCAGTGAGCAGACAGGGGGAGGGAACACCGGGGAGCTGTTTTTT; CDR3aa: CASSEQTGGGNTGELFF
d_gene: -; j_gene: TRBJ2-2; abundance: few; v_gene: TRBV25-1; CDR3nt: TGTGCCAGCAGTGATGGGGGCGGTACGGGCGGGGAGCTGTTTTTT; CDR3aa: CASSDGGGTGGELFF
d_gene: TRBD2; j_gene: TRBJ2-7; abundance: -; v_gene: TRBV7-9; CDR3nt: TGTGCCAGCAGCCTGGGGGCGGGAGGGCTTGCCTACGAGCAGTACTTC; CDR3aa: CASSLGAGGLAYEQYF
d_gene: -; j_gene: TRBJ2-1; abundance: -; v_gene: TRBV2; CDR3nt: TGTGCCAGCAGTGGGACTGTTCGAACTGAGCAGTTCTTC; CDR3aa: CASSGTVRTEQFF
d_gene: TRBD1; j_gene: TRBJ2-7; abundance: -; v_gene: TRBV19; CDR3nt: TGTGCCAGTAGTATCGGGGGACAGGCCTACGAGCAGTACTTC; CDR3aa: CASSIGGQAYEQYF
d_gene: TRBD1; j_gene: TRBJ1-5; abundance: once; v_gene: TRBV6-1; CDR3nt: TGTGCCAGCAATCAGGGGGAGGTTACGGGACAGCCCCAGCATTTT; CDR3aa: CASNQGEVTGQPQHF
d_gene: -; j_gene: TRBJ1-3; abundance: -; v_gene: TRBV5-1; CDR3nt: TGCGCCAGCAGCCCGTCGACCACGAGGGGAAACACCATATATTTT; CDR3aa: CASSPSTTRGNTIYF
d_gene: -; j_gene: TRBJ1-5; abundance: -; v_gene: TRBV5-1; CDR3nt: TGCGCCAGCAGCCCGGGGACTGCTGGCAATCAGCCCCAGCATTTT; CDR3aa: CASSPGTAGNQPQHF
d_gene: -; j_gene: TRBJ2-7; abundance: -; v_gene: TRBV14; CDR3nt: TGTGCCAGCAGCCAGACGGGACAAGGTCGCTACGAGCAGTACTTC; CDR3aa: CASSQTGQGRYEQYF
d_gene: -; j_gene: TRBJ1-2; abundance: -; v_gene: TRBV30; CDR3nt: TGTGCCTGGAGTGCCCGGGGCTATGGCTACACCTTC; CDR3aa: CAWSARGYGYTF
d_gene: -; j_gene: TRBJ2-7; abundance: -; v_gene: TRBV7-2; CDR3nt: TGTGCCAGCAGCTTAGATGGGACACTTGACGAGCAGTACTTC; CDR3aa: CASSLDGTLDEQYF
d_gene: -; j_gene: TRBJ2-4; abundance: -; v_gene: TRBV4-2; CDR3nt: TGTGCCAGCAGCCCCCTGGTCGGGGGAAACATTCAGTACTTC; CDR3aa: CASSPLVGGNIQYF
d_gene: TRBD1; j_gene: TRBJ2-3; abundance: -; v_gene: TRBV29-1; CDR3nt: TGCAGCGTCGCCCCCGGGACAGGGTTTATAGATACGCAGTATTTT; CDR3aa: CSVAPGTGFIDTQYF
d_gene: TRBD2; j_gene: TRBJ2-1; abundance: -; v_gene: TRBV5-1; CDR3nt: TGCGCCAGCAGCCAGCGGGGTGTGCAGTTCTTC; CDR3aa: CASSQRGVQFF
d_gene: -; j_gene: TRBJ2-6; abundance: -; v_gene: TRBV5-6; CDR3nt: TGTGCCAGCAGCTTGCTAGGCAGGGGGGACTCTGGGGCCAACGTCCTGACTTTC; CDR3aa: CASSLLGRGDSGANVLTF
d_gene: -; j_gene: TRBJ1-4; abundance: -; v_gene: TRBV7-9; CDR3nt: TGTGCCAGCAGCTCGGGTTTCGAGATCCAGATCGAAAAACTGTTTTTT; CDR3aa: CASSSGFEIQIEKLFF
d_gene: -; j_gene: TRBJ1-4; abundance: -; v_gene: TRBV5-1; CDR3nt: TGCGCCAGCAGCTTCGATGATCTCGGGGAAAAACTGTTTTTT; CDR3aa: CASSFDDLGEKLFF
d_gene: -; j_gene: TRBJ1-2; abundance: -; v_gene: TRBV2; CDR3nt: TGTGCCAGCAGCTCCGAGGGAGGGCTAGGCTATGGCTACACCTTC; CDR3aa: CASSSEGGLGYGYTF
d_gene: TRBD2; j_gene: TRBJ2-7; abundance: -; v_gene: TRBV5-1; CDR3nt: TGCGCCAGCAGCTTGGGTAGCGGGGGGTACGAGCAGTACTTC; CDR3aa: CASSLGSGGYEQYF
d_gene: TRBD2; j_gene: TRBJ2-5; abundance: -; v_gene: TRBV7-6; CDR3nt: TGTGCCAGCAGCTTAGCGTTGGACGGGAGGGGGCAAGAGACCCAGTACTTC; CDR3aa: CASSLALDGRGQETQYF
d_gene: -; j_gene: TRBJ1-5; abundance: -; v_gene: TRBV21-1; CDR3nt: TGTGCCAGCAGCAAATGCAGTTCTGGGCCCCAGCATTTT; CDR3aa: CASSKCSSGPQHF
d_gene: -; j_gene: TRBJ1-2; abundance: -; v_gene: TRBV6-1; CDR3nt: TGTGCCAGCAGCGACCCGGGACACCACCGGGGCTACACCTTC; CDR3aa: CASSDPGHHRGYTF